Listed here are 24 T cell receptor beta chains from one sample, sequenced in a study of patients and donors after allogeneic stem cell transplantation. From the RT-PCR reads, TCRdb called clonotypes with MiXCR, one entry per CDR3 protein. The table records roughly 880,000 distinct CDR3 sequences, roughly 18% of them present only once. The specimen sequenced was blood, either unsorted or a sorted T cell fraction (not recorded which). These TCRs come from a human donor who was either an allogeneic HSCT recipient or a stem cell or donor lymphocyte infusion donor (not recorded which). It is not recorded whose cells these are; they may come from a transplant donor.

CDR3 protein: CASSDLETGLGETQYF. Written as DNA, the CDR3 is TGTGCCAGCAGCGACCTCGAGACAGGGTTGGGGGAGACCCAGTACTTC. The V call is TRBV7-9, the J call TRBJ2-5; 7 bases align to TRBD1. CDR3 length equals 16 residues. J lost 5 bases, V lost 5 bases, and 14 bases had no gene match. The germline CDR1 and CDR2 sequences are SEHNR and FQNEAQ (reference sequence).

The rearrangement uses TRBV20-1 and TRBJ2-1; D could derive from TRBD1 or TRBD2 (5 bases each). The ends were cut back, 0 bases at V and 6 bases at J, with 15 bases in the middle. The germline V gene encodes CDR1 DFQATT and CDR2 SNEGSKA (reference sequence). The CDR3 extends over 15 amino acids. DNA for the CDR3: TGCAGTGCTAGAGATTGGGGCGGTGGAGGCAATGAGCAGTTCTTC. It yields the protein CSARDWGGGGNEQFF.

This clonotype appeared a few times. The J gene is TRBJ1-1, the V gene TRBV6-5; TRBD1 matches 8 bases. The V and J ends lost 4 bases and 5 bases, in that order; junction bases with no gene match: 6. Germline CDR1 is MNHEY and CDR2 is SVGAGI. The CDR3 covers 14 residues. CDR3 nucleotides: TGTGCCAGCAGTTCCAGGGGGCCGGGAACTGAAGCTTTCTTT. It yields the protein CASSSRGPGTEAFF.

J is TRBJ2-1 and V is TRBV5-1, with TRBD1 matching over 7 bases. CDR3 length: 13 residues. Germline V lookup: CDR1 SGHRS, CDR2 YFSETQ. The junction had 6 bases not matched to a gene; V was cut back by 4 bases and J by 8 bases. The CDR3: CASSTDRVDEQFF. The CDR3 coding sequence is TGCGCCAGCAGCACCGACAGGGTCGATGAGCAGTTCTTC.

This clonotype was recorded many times. One end of the junction is discordant with germline, which a read error may explain. The rearrangement links TRBV12-3 or TRBV12-4 to TRBJ1-2; D is unresolved. The CDR3 totals 13 residues. The CDR3 spells CASSLGGPYGYTF. DNA of the CDR3: TGTGCCAGCAGCTTAGGAGGTCCCTATGGCTACACCTTC.

This clonotype was seen a few times. This chain joins TRBV30 and TRBJ1-1; TRBD1 might be the D (5 bases). V shed 3 bases and J shed 7 bases, with 9 bases lying between them. The CDR3 extends over 11 amino acids. Germline-derived CDR1 and CDR2 are GTSNPN and SVGIG (reference sequence). The CDR3 protein is CAWSAQGEAFF. For the CDR3, the DNA is TGTGCCTGGAGCGCTCAGGGTGAAGCTTTCTTT.

This clonotype was observed at least ten times. This chain joins TRBV29-1 and TRBJ2-1; maybe TRBD1 (5 bases). V lost 4 bases to trimming and J lost 6 bases, with 16 bases between them. This CDR3 is built from 14 residues. Germline CDR1 is SQVTM and CDR2 is ANQGSEA. The CDR3 DNA is TGCAGCGTTGTGTTAAGACAGTTTGGCAATGAGCAGTTCTTC. Protein product: CSVVLRQFGNEQFF.

The chain uses TRBV7-2 and TRBJ2-5, with D hard to call. Germline V gene data show CDR1 as SGHTA and CDR2 as FQGNSA. The CDR3 consists of 15 residues. V was clipped by 5 bases and J by 4 bases, with 17 bases between them. The CDR3 coding sequence is TGTGCCAGCAGCCCCGACCGGATAGGACGAGAGACCCAGTACTTC. Translation gives CASSPDRIGRETQYF. The full variable domain, with the rest looked up from reference TRBV7-2 and TRBJ2-5, is GAGVSQSPSNKVTEKGKDVELRCDPISGHTALYWYRQSLGQGLEFLIYFQGNSAPDKSGLPSDRFSAERTGGSVSTLTIQRTQQEDSAVYLCASSPDRIGRETQYFGPGTRLLVL.

The CDR3 sequence is CSATSGATGELFF. CDR3 in DNA: TGCAGTGCTACCTCCGGGGCCACCGGGGAGCTGTTTTTT. V and J are TRBV20-1 and TRBJ2-2, with D tentatively TRBD1 or TRBD2 (5 bases each). V lost 4 bases and J 4 bases, leaving 10 bases between the germline ends. In germline, CDR1 is DFQATT, CDR2 SNEGSKA (reference sequence). CDR3 length equals 13 residues.

This clonotype has a handful of counts. This chain links TRBV20-1 with TRBJ2-3; no clear D. The CDR3 extends over 13 amino acids. Trimming shortened V by 3 bases and J by 0 bases, and 7 bases separated the two germline ends. The germline V gene encodes CDR1 DFQATT and CDR2 SNEGSKA (reference sequence). CDR3 sequence (DNA): TGCAGTGCTAGCCCGAAGAGCACAGATACGCAGTATTTT. Its translation: CSASPKSTDTQYF.

This clonotype was picked up a small number of times. The gene calls are TRBV20-1 and TRBJ1-2; D gene unclear. With 2 bases removed from V and 2 bases from J, the gap between germline ends came to 24 bases. This CDR3 comprises 18 residues. Germline CDR1 reads DFQATT; CDR2 reads SNEGSKA (reference sequence). In nucleotides, the CDR3 is TGCAGTGCTAGATCGGGGTCGATACAGAATATTTGGAACTATGGCTACACCTTC. It codes for CSARSGSIQNIWNYGYTF.

V is TRBV20-1 and J is TRBJ1-5; 7 bases line up with TRBD1. Germline V gene sequence: CDR1 DFQATT, CDR2 SNEGSKA (reference sequence). The CDR3 extends over 13 amino acids. Trimming cost V 6 bases and J 6 bases; bases outside gene matches: 8. The CDR3 DNA reads as TGCAGTGCCGAAAGGGGGCCGGGTCAGCCCCAGCATTTT. Translation: CSAERGPGQPQHF.

V and J are TRBV4-1 and TRBJ2-5; D uncertain. Trimming removed 1 base from V and 5 bases from J, with 17 bases in between. The CDR3 has 16 residues. Germline V gene sequence: CDR1 MGHRA, CDR2 YSYEKL. CDR3 sequence: CASSQAPDQEWETQYF. DNA for the CDR3: TGCGCCAGCAGCCAAGCCCCCGACCAGGAATGGGAGACCCAGTACTTC.

The sample holds a few counts of this clonotype. This chain connects TRBV20-1 to TRBJ2-7; D call uncertain. Between the trimmed V and J ends, which lost 3 bases and 3 bases, there was a span of 9 bases. CDR3 length: 12 amino acids. Germline values: CDR1 DFQATT, CDR2 SNEGSKA (reference sequence). CDR3 region: CSASSRNYEQYF. The CDR3 DNA reads TGCAGTGCTAGCTCGCGGAACTACGAGCAGTACTTC.

Turning to this clonotype: An end of the junction differs from the germline gene, which may be a read error. The chain has TRBV19 and TRBJ2-1; perhaps D is TRBD1 or TRBD2 (5 bases each). CDR1 and CDR2 (germline): LNHDA, SQIVND (reference sequence). This CDR3 is 12 amino acids long. The CDR3 bases are TGTGCCAGTAGGAAAAATAACCGGGAAGGGGTCTTC. Its protein product is CASRKNNREGVF.

Ten or more counts support this clonotype. The chain carries TRBV7-9 and TRBJ2-7; D call uncertain. This CDR3 comprises 16 residues. Per germline, CDR1 SEHNR and CDR2 FQNEAQ (reference sequence). V was pared by 3 bases and J by 4 bases, with 19 bases between. The CDR3 spells CASSFGPTPPSYEQYF. The CDR3 DNA reads TGTGCCAGCAGCTTTGGACCGACCCCGCCAAGTTACGAGCAGTACTTC.

In this sample, this clonotype turned up a few times. V usage is TRBV2 and J usage is TRBJ2-7, with D unresolved. The germline V and J ends were trimmed by 7 bases and 0 bases, with 13 bases remaining between them. Germline CDR1 is SNHLY and CDR2 is FYNNEI. The CDR3 is 14 residues long. CDR3 sequence: CASTKEGNSYEQYF. CDR3 bases: TGTGCCAGCACCAAAGAAGGCAACTCCTACGAGCAGTACTTC. The full variable domain, rest sourced from reference TRBV2 and TRBJ2-7, is EPEVTQTPSHQVTQMGQEVILRCVPISNHLYFYWYRQILGQKVEFLVSFYNNEISEKSEIFDDQFSVERPDGSNFTLKIRSTKLEDSAMYFCASTKEGNSYEQYFGPGTRLTVT.

V gene TRBV5-4 combines with J gene TRBJ1-4; D uncertain. Deletions cut 3 bases from V and 0 bases from J, with 9 bases between. Per the germline V gene, CDR1 is SGHNT and CDR2 is YYREEE (reference sequence). The CDR3 runs to 15 residues. The CDR3 reads CASSSKSPTNEKLFF. The CDR3 DNA is TGTGCCAGCAGCTCTAAATCCCCAACTAATGAAAAACTGTTTTTT.

The chain links TRBV12-3 or TRBV12-4 to TRBJ1-1; D is unresolved. The CDR3 spans 15 residues. Trimming shortened V by 4 bases and J by 1 base, and 13 bases separated the two germline ends. CDR3 sequence: CASSYPSMRNTEAFF. DNA of the CDR3: TGTGCCAGCAGTTACCCCTCGATGCGGAACACTGAAGCTTTCTTT.

This clonotype was seen a handful of times. The chain combines TRBV27 with TRBJ1-1; 8 nucleotides line up with TRBD1. This CDR3 has 15 residues. Germline assignment: CDR1 MNHEY and CDR2 SMNVEV (reference sequence). The ends lost 7 bases at V and 2 bases at J; junction bases unmatched: 9. The CDR3 loop is CASKWADRENTEAFF. CDR3 coding DNA: TGTGCCAGCAAGTGGGCGGACAGGGAAAACACTGAAGCTTTCTTT.

The rearrangement uses TRBV12-5 and TRBJ1-1, with TRBD1 matching 10 bases. The CDR3 sequence is 16 residues long. Germline V lookup: CDR1 LGHNT, CDR2 FRNRAP. Trimming took 5 bases from V and 3 from J; bases not matched to a gene: 9. The CDR3, as DNA: TGTGCTAGTGGTCCTCAATCCGGGACAGGGGACACTGAAGCTTTCTTT. This sequence encodes CASGPQSGTGDTEAFF.

The rearrangement links TRBV7-9 to TRBJ2-2; no definite D call. From germline, CDR1 is SEHNR and CDR2 FQNEAQ (reference sequence). Trimming left V 3 bases short and J 0 bases short, with 8 bases between. The CDR3 has 15 residues. The CDR3 protein is CASSFDLANTGELFF. CDR3 in DNA: TGTGCCAGCAGCTTCGACTTGGCGAACACCGGGGAGCTGTTTTTT. The full variable domain, its missing parts supplied by reference TRBV7-9 and TRBJ2-2, is DTGVSQNPRHKITKRGQNVTFRCDPISEHNRLYWYRQTLGQGPEFLTYFQNEAQLEKSRLLSDRFSAERPKGSFSTLEIQRTEQGDSAMYLCASSFDLANTGELFFGEGSRLTVL.

V is TRBV20-1 and J is TRBJ1-3; the D is unclear. Trimming stripped 3 bases from V and 0 bases from J, with 12 bases between. The CDR3 runs to 15 residues. Per germline, CDR1 DFQATT and CDR2 SNEGSKA (reference sequence). CDR3 in amino acids: CSARAHLSSGNTIYF. For the CDR3, the DNA is TGCAGTGCTAGGGCCCATTTAAGCTCTGGAAACACCATATATTTT.

This clonotype came up many times. The rearrangement links TRBV16 to TRBJ1-3; unclear D gene. This CDR3 region has 14 residues. V shed 2 bases and J shed 0 bases, with 5 bases lying between them. CDR1 is KGHSY and CDR2 is FQNENV in the germline V gene. The CDR3: CASSQRSSGNTIYF. CDR3 nucleotides: TGTGCCAGCAGCCAACGGAGCTCTGGAAACACCATATATTTT.